Below, 29 T cell receptor beta chains from the same sample are listed, as sequenced in a study of regulatory T cells in long-lasting Graves disease (dated by TCRdb to the early 2020s). Receptor libraries were prepared by multiplex PCR. The reads were generated on an Illumina HiSeq 4000. iRepertoire HTBI primers and Arm-PCR amplification of CDR3 regions were used to construct TCR beta libraries. Using fastp trimming at Q25 and MiXCR clonotype assembly, TCRdb reanalyzed the public sequencing data and kept in-frame beta chains. Rows are unified per CDR3 protein, each entry keeping the most common DNA and genes. In this sample the table shows roughly 610,000 distinct CDR3 sequences, 16% of which occur a single time. The ten largest clones capture approximately 18% of the sample. Sample time point, as interpreted from the label and publication: newly diagnosed GD, antithyroid drugs for less than 3 months. RNA was extracted from PBMCs in TRIzol for both TCR sequencing and RNA sequencing.

The same specimen was also included in a second study, on T cells in Graves' hyperthyroidism and ophthalmopathy.

Sample: peripheral blood mononuclear cells (PBMCs), taken at new diagnosis, from a patient treated with antithyroid drugs. All receptors derive from a woman in her twenties or thirties with Graves disease. Donor details come from another sample of the same person, matched by shared clones.

This clonotype was observed a few times. With only one base between it and a far larger clone, this is likely a read error. The chain combines TRBV12-3 or TRBV12-4 with TRBJ1-1; the D is unclear. V lost 5 bases to trimming and J lost 4 bases, with 5 bases between them. The CDR3 spans 11 residues. The CDR3 DNA reads TGTGCCAGCAGTCGAAGCACTGAAGCTTTCTTT. Its protein is CASSRSTEAFF.

This clonotype was picked up many times. The rearrangement links TRBV2 to TRBJ2-1; D may be TRBD2 (6 bases). The CDR3 is 13 amino acids. The germline V and J ends were trimmed by 7 bases and 9 bases, with 16 bases remaining between them. Germline V CDR1 and CDR2: SNHLY, FYNNEI. CDR3 bases: TGTGCCAGCATGGTGGAGGGGTCTGGTGAGCAGTTCTTC. Translation: CASMVEGSGEQFF.

This clonotype was seen many times. The chain links TRBV7-9 to TRBJ2-1; D tentatively fits TRBD1 or TRBD2 (6 bases each). The germline V gene has CDR1 SEHNR and CDR2 FQNEAQ (reference sequence). V lost 1 base and J lost 4, with 17 bases in between. The CDR3 sequence is 17 residues long. The chain's CDR3 is CASSLGGKGEVYNEQFF. Here the CDR3 DNA reads TGTGCCAGCAGCTTAGGGGGCAAGGGGGAGGTATACAATGAGCAGTTCTTC.

The chain couples TRBV20-1 to TRBJ2-2; unclear D gene. The length of the CDR3 is 11 residues. Trimming removed 3 bases from V and 4 bases from J, with 3 bases in between. Germline V gene data show CDR1 as DFQATT and CDR2 as SNEGSKA (reference sequence). CDR3 sequence: CSASRTGELFF. The CDR3 DNA reads as TGCAGTGCTAGCCGCACCGGGGAGCTGTTTTTT.

The V call is TRBV19, the J call TRBJ1-6; a possible D gene is TRBD1 (6 bases). This CDR3 contains 19 residues. Germline V CDR1 and CDR2: LNHDA, SQIVND (reference sequence). V was pared by 2 bases and J by 7 bases, with 24 bases between. This CDR3 reads CASSILVGQTTPRNSPLHF. DNA of the CDR3: TGTGCCAGTAGTATATTAGTCGGACAGACGACTCCGAGGAATTCACCCCTCCACTTT.

This clonotype was seen repeatedly, ten times or more. The V call is TRBV2, the J call TRBJ2-1; unclear D gene. Trimming pared 6 bases from V and 16 bases from J, leaving 19 bases between. CDR3 size: 12 residues. Per the germline V gene, CDR1 is SNHLY and CDR2 is FYNNEI. In nucleotides, the CDR3 is TGTGCCAGCAGCCTTAAGACCGGGTTGCTCTTCTTC. Residues: CASSLKTGLLFF.

This clonotype turned up a few times. One junction end does not reproduce the germline sequence, and a read error may be involved. V is TRBV2 and J is TRBJ2-2, with D perhaps TRBD1 or TRBD2 (5 bases each). The CDR3 has 13 amino acids. Germline V lookup: CDR1 SNHLY, CDR2 FYNNEI. DNA for the CDR3: TGTGCCAGCAGTTGGGGGAGCACCGGGGAGCTGCTTTTT. Its translation is CASSWGSTGELLF.

This clonotype was counted a few times. The chain uses TRBV28 and TRBJ2-1, with 11 bases aligning to TRBD2. The trim removed 7 bases at V and 2 bases at J, leaving 7 bases unmatched. Germline CDR1 and CDR2: MDHEN and SYDVKM. This CDR3 contains 16 residues. The CDR3 reads CASTVIAGGPYNEQFF. The CDR3 DNA sequence: TGTGCCAGCACTGTGATAGCGGGAGGGCCCTACAATGAGCAGTTCTTC.

This clonotype was seen many times. V and J are TRBV2 and TRBJ1-2; 9 positions agree with TRBD1. This CDR3 has 14 residues. Trimming took 5 bases from V and 8 from J; bases not matched to a gene: 9. The germline CDR1 and CDR2 sequences are SNHLY and FYNNEI. The CDR3 loop reads CASSLLGDRAGYTF. The CDR3 bases are TGTGCCAGCAGTCTATTGGGGGACAGGGCCGGCTACACCTTC.

The CDR3 region is CAWSDVTTAAYTEAFF. The CDR3 region has the DNA TGTGCCTGGAGTGATGTAACGACTGCCGCCTACACTGAAGCTTTCTTT. The V gene is TRBV30, the J gene TRBJ1-1; D gene uncertain. Per germline, CDR1 GTSNPN and CDR2 SVGIG (reference sequence). The CDR3 covers 16 residues. V lost 1 base to trimming and J lost 3 bases, with 18 bases between them.

This clonotype was counted only a few times. The chain combines TRBV30 with TRBJ2-7; D possibly uses TRBD1 or TRBD2 (5 bases each). The CDR3 consists of 14 residues. Per the germline V gene, CDR1 is GTSNPN and CDR2 is SVGIG (reference sequence). Trimming removed 4 bases at V and 4 bases at J, with 17 bases between. The CDR3 coding sequence is TGTGCCTGGAACGCTGGGACGTCTGCTTACGAGCAGTACTTC. As protein: CAWNAGTSAYEQYF.

This clonotype was detected many times. The chain is built from TRBV19 and TRBJ1-1; D is uncertain. Per the germline V gene, CDR1 is LNHDA and CDR2 is SQIVND (reference sequence). V lost 7 bases to trimming and J lost 5 bases, with 11 bases between them. This CDR3 is built from 12 residues. The CDR3 loop is CASKFGETEAFF. Here the CDR3 DNA reads TGTGCCAGTAAATTTGGGGAGACTGAAGCTTTCTTT.

The chain joins TRBV24-1 to TRBJ1-4; tentative D call: TRBD1 (6 bases). V was pared by 7 bases and J by 5 bases, with 13 bases between. Germline CDR1 is KGHDR and CDR2 is SFDVKD. This CDR3 has 14 amino acids. The CDR3 region is CATRAGGPNEKLFF. The CDR3 coding sequence is TGTGCCACCAGGGCCGGGGGGCCCAATGAAAAACTGTTTTTT.

This clonotype was counted ten times or more. The V gene is TRBV7-8, the J gene TRBJ2-3; no definite D call. The CDR3 extends over 15 amino acids. Germline V CDR1 and CDR2: SGHVS, FQNEAQ. V lost 5 bases to trimming and J lost 2 bases, with 14 bases between them. DNA for the CDR3: TGTGCCAGCAGCCCCCCCCCACGGGTCACAGATACGCAGTATTTT. Translating gives CASSPPPRVTDTQYF.

This clonotype was recorded at least ten times. The rearrangement uses TRBV7-2 and TRBJ2-2; 7 nucleotides line up with TRBD1. V shed 3 bases and J 3 bases; nucleotides not matched to a gene: 4. The CDR3 length is 15 residues. CDR1 is SGHTA and CDR2 is FQGNSA in the germline V gene. CDR3 in DNA: TGTGCCAGCAGCTTCCCGCAGGGGGACACCGGGGAGCTGTTTTTT. Translating gives CASSFPQGDTGELFF.

This clonotype appeared many times. The rearrangement links TRBV20-1 to TRBJ1-3; unclear D gene. From germline, CDR1 is DFQATT and CDR2 SNEGSKA (reference sequence). The CDR3 is made up of 11 amino acids. Between the trimmed V and J ends, which lost 4 bases and 4 bases, there was a span of 5 bases. The CDR3 sequence: CSATRGNTIYF. CDR3 DNA sequence: TGCAGTGCTACCAGAGGAAACACCATATATTTT.

At least ten counts were recorded for this clonotype. Here the CDR3 DNA reads TGTGCCAGCCGTCGGGCAGGTAAAGTCCCTGAAGCTTTCTTT. Translation gives CASRRAGKVPEAFF. The V and J genes are TRBV28 and TRBJ1-1; D is unresolved. The V gene's germline CDR1 is MDHEN and CDR2 SYDVKM. The V and J ends lost 8 bases and 6 bases respectively, with 19 bases between them. CDR3 length: 14 amino acids.

CDR3 nucleotides: TGTGCCAGCAGTTCTGGACTAGCGGGAGCCTACAATGAGCAGTTCTTC. It encodes CASSSGLAGAYNEQFF. The chain joins TRBV6-5 to TRBJ2-1, with 13 nucleotides matching TRBD2. The V gene's germline CDR1 is MNHEY and CDR2 SVGAGI. This CDR3 contains 16 residues. J lost 2 bases, V lost 4 bases, and 2 bases had no gene match.

The CDR3 DNA is TGTGCCAGCAGCTTAAGGGGACGAGGGGCCTCCTACAATGAGCAGTTCTTC. As protein: CASSLRGRGASYNEQFF. The J gene is TRBJ2-1, the V gene TRBV7-6; D is possibly TRBD1 or TRBD2 (5 bases each). Trimming shortened V by 2 bases and J by 0 bases, and 14 bases separated the two germline ends. This CDR3 is 17 amino acids long. Germline V gives CDR1 SGHVS, CDR2 FNYEAQ.

A few counts support this clonotype. The V gene is TRBV3-1, the J gene TRBJ1-1; 8 nucleotides agree with TRBD1. The CDR3 spans 14 residues. V was pared by 4 bases and J by 7 bases, with 8 bases of the junction left unmatched. CDR1 is LGHDT, CDR2 YNNKEL, per germline (reference sequence). The CDR3 here is CASSRLTGALEAFF. For the CDR3, the DNA is TGTGCCAGCAGCCGCCTGACAGGGGCCCTTGAAGCTTTCTTT.

This clonotype was seen a handful of times. The J gene is TRBJ2-1, the V gene TRBV19, with D unclear. Trimming left V 1 base short and J 0 bases short, with 7 bases between. This CDR3 is built from 15 residues. Germline CDR1 reads LNHDA; CDR2 reads SQIVND (reference sequence). In nucleotides, the CDR3 is TGTGCCAGTAGTATAGGGGCAACCTCCTACAATGAGCAGTTCTTC. Its translation: CASSIGATSYNEQFF.

The gene calls are TRBV11-2 and TRBJ2-1; no reliable D call. Germline values: CDR1 SGHAT, CDR2 FQNNGV. The CDR3 covers 13 residues. V lost 2 bases and J lost 8, with 10 bases in between. CDR3 DNA sequence: TGTGCCAGCAGCTTACCGGGCTATCATGAGCAGTTCTTC. This sequence encodes CASSLPGYHEQFF.

This chain's CDR3 is CASSDTGGDYGYTF. DNA for the CDR3: TGTGCCAGCAGTGACACAGGGGGGGACTATGGCTACACCTTC. V gene TRBV6-4 combines with J gene TRBJ1-2, with 8 bases that match TRBD1. The V gene's germline CDR1 is MRHNA and CDR2 SNTAGT. With V trimmed by 2 bases and J by 3 bases, 2 bases remained unmatched. The CDR3 contains 14 residues.

This chain uses TRBV5-1 with TRBJ2-7, with D maybe TRBD1 (6 bases). Trimming stripped 6 bases from V and 6 bases from J, with 19 bases between. The germline gives CDR1 SGHRS, CDR2 YFSETQ. This CDR3 is built from 14 residues. CDR3 DNA: TGCGCCAGCACCCTAACCATGGGGGCTCGCGAGCAGTACTTC. The encoded protein is CASTLTMGAREQYF.

V is TRBV19 and J is TRBJ1-5; 11 nucleotides match TRBD1. CDR3 length equals 15 residues. The germline gives CDR1 LNHDA, CDR2 SQIVND (reference sequence). V lost 5 bases, J lost 6 bases, and 6 bases stayed unmatched. CDR3 DNA sequence: TGTGCCAGTAGTTTGTACGGGACAGGGGGTCAGCCCCAGCATTTT. As protein: CASSLYGTGGQPQHF.

There are many counts of this clonotype. The chain links TRBV6-5 to TRBJ2-5; D may be TRBD1 or TRBD2 (5 bases each). Per the germline V gene, CDR1 is MNHEY and CDR2 is SVGAGI. V lost 1 base, J lost 10 bases, and 16 bases lay in between. CDR3 length equals 14 residues. The CDR3 nucleotides read TGTGCCAGCAGTTACTTTCGGGACCCCAGGTTCCAGTACTTC. Translating it yields CASSYFRDPRFQYF.

This clonotype turned up a few times. The chain links TRBV6-4 to TRBJ2-7; D remains unclear. Germline V gives CDR1 MRHNA, CDR2 SNTAGT. This CDR3 is built from 16 residues. Trimming pared 7 bases from V and 0 bases from J, leaving 19 bases between. CDR3 residues: CASTHKVGPSSYEQYF. The DNA for the CDR3 is TGTGCCAGCACCCATAAAGTGGGCCCGAGCTCCTACGAGCAGTACTTC.

Regarding this clonotype: This sequence may be a read error, since a much larger clone differs from it by one base. Because it lacks the conserved phenylalanine or tryptophan at the end, this CDR3 is likely a read error. This CDR3 reads CSAVSGGADTQYL. As DNA, the CDR3 is TGCAGTGCCGTGTCGGGAGGTGCAGATACGCAGTATCTT. The rearrangement joins TRBV20-1 to TRBJ2-3, with TRBD2 identical over 7 bases. The germline V gene has CDR1 DFQATT and CDR2 SNEGSKA (reference sequence). Trimming cost V 6 bases and J 4 bases; bases outside gene matches: 7. The CDR3 has 13 amino acids.

This clonotype occurred many times. This chain connects TRBV6-1 to TRBJ1-2, with D hard to call. The CDR3 is 13 amino acids. Trimming removed 6 bases from V and 2 bases from J, with 10 bases in between. The germline gives CDR1 MNHNS, CDR2 SASEGT. The chain's CDR3 is CASRVPANYGYTF. The CDR3 DNA sequence: TGTGCCAGCAGAGTACCGGCGAACTATGGCTACACCTTC.